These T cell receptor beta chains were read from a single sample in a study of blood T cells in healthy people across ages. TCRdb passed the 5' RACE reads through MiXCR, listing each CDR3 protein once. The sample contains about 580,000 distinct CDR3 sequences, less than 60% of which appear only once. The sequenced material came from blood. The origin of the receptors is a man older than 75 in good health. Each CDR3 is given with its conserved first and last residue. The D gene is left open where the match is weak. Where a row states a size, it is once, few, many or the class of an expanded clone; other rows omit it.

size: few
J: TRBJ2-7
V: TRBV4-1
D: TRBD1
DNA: TGCGCCAGCGGCGCGTCGAACCCCCTCAACAGGGGTGCCCTACGAAAGCAGTACTTC
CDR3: CASGASNPLNRGALRKQYF

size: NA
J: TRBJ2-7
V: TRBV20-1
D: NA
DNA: TGCAGTGCTAGTCATGGGGCAACCCCGTCCGAGCAGTACTTC
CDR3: CSASHGATPSEQYF

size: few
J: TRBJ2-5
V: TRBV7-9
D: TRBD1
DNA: TGTGCCAGCAGCTATGGACAGGGGGCCTGGGAGACCCAGTACTTC
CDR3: CASSYGQGAWETQYF

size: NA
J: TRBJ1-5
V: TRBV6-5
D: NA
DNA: TGTGCCAGCAGCCAGAGCGGCCCCAATCAGCCCCAGCATTTT
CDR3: CASSQSGPNQPQHF

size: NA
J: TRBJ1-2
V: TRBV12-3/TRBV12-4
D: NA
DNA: TGTGCCAGCACCCTACTCAGGGGCGCCGCCTACTATGGCTACACCTTC
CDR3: CASTLLRGAAYYGYTF

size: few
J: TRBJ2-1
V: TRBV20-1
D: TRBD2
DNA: TGCAGTGCTAGAGCACTAGCGGGGGGCCTCTACAATGAGCAGTTCTTC
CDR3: CSARALAGGLYNEQFF

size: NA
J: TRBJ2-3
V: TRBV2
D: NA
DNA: TGTGCCAGCATTCTTAGCGGCATAGATACGCAGTATTTT
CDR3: CASILSGIDTQYF

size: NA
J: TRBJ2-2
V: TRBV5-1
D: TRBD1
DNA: TGCGCCAGCAGCCCCTGGGACAGGGAGGACACCGGGGAGCTGTTTTTT
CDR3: CASSPWDREDTGELFF

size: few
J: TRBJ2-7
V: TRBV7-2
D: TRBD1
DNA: TGTGCCAGCAGTGACGACAGGGGGCCCTACGAGCAGTACTTC
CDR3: CASSDDRGPYEQYF

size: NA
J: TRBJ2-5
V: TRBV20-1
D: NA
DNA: TGCAGTGCTTATACAGGGGGGGAAGAGACCCAGTACTTC
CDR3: CSAYTGGEETQYF

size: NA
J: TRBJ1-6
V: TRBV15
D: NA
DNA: TGTGCCACCAGCAGAGATTATCGGCCGGATAATTCACCCCTCCACTTT
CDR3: CATSRDYRPDNSPLHF

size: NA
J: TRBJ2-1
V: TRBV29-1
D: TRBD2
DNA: TGCAGCGTTGAAGATAAGTCGTCCGGGACTAGGTTCCCCAATGAGCAGTTCTTC
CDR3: CSVEDKSSGTRFPNEQFF

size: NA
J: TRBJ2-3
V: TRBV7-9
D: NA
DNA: TGTGCCAGCAGCCCGTCCGGGGGCACAGGGGCAGATACGCAGTATTTT
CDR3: CASSPSGGTGADTQYF

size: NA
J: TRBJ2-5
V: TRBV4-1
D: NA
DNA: TGCGCCAGCAGCCAAGATGGCGGAGGGGACGAGACCCAGTACTTC
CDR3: CASSQDGGGDETQYF

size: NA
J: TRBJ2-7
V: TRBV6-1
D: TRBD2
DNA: TGTGCCAGCATGCAGGGCGAGCGGGAGCTTTACGAGCAGTACTTC
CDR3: CASMQGERELYEQYF

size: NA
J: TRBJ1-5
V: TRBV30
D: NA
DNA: TGTGCCTGGAGTAAGGTCAGCAATCAGCCCCAGCATTTT
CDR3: CAWSKVSNQPQHF

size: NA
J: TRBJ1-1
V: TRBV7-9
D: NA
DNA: TGTGCCAGCAGCTTAGACCTTTTGAACACTGAAGCTTTCTTT
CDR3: CASSLDLLNTEAFF

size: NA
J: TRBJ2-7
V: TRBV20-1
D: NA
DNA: TGCAGTGCTAGACGCGAATCCTACGAGCAGTACTTC
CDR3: CSARRESYEQYF

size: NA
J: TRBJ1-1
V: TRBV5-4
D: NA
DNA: TGTGCCAGCAGCTTGCATCTGCAGGGCGTTGAAGCTTTCTTT
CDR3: CASSLHLQGVEAFF

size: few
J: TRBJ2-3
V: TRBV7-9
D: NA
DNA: TGTGCCAGCAGCCCCCCCTCGGGGAGAGGCACAGATACGCAGTATTTT
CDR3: CASSPPSGRGTDTQYF

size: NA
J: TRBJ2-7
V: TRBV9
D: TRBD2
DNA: TGTGCCAGCAGACCCGGACTAGCGGGAGGGTTATACAATGAGCAGTACTTC
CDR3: CASRPGLAGGLYNEQYF

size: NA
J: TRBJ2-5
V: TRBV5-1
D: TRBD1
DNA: TGCGCCAGCAGCTTGGGGACAGGGGGCCCGGCTTTCCAAGAGACCCAGTACTTC
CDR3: CASSLGTGGPAFQETQYF

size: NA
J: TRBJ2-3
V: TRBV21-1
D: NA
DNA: TGTGCCAGCAGCAAAGGAAGGGATGTAACGCAGTATTTT
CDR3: CASSKGRDVTQYF